The clone carrying this T cell receptor beta chain appeared a few times. Its matching antigen is unknown. The germline V gene encodes CDR1 SGHTA and CDR2 FQGNSA. Losses at the gene ends were 5 bases for V and 3 bases for J; bases not matched to a gene: 12. This CDR3 has 17 residues. Unique molecular identifiers were present on the cDNA, which also gained a universal primer site by template switching. TCRdb independently ran MiXCR on the 5' RACE reads; one entry per CDR3 protein. The sample has around 470,000 distinct CDR3 sequences; 13% to 15% are singletons. This sample was included in a study of identical twins. Broader study findings: The authors drew conclusions from cross-sectional statistical analysis rather than following the same donors. Modelling approaches yielded underestimates of out-of-frame TCR alpha sharing between monozygotic twins. Excess twin sharing in beta out-of-frame sequences was weaker.

These data are also associated with another study on yellow fever vaccine responses in identical twins.

This TCR derives from a woman aged 18-35 years in good health. Sequenced input: CD4+ T cells sorted from blood. J is TRBJ2-3 and V is TRBV7-2; 9 bases agree with TRBD2. The CDR3 loop is CASSPQAGGLRTDTQYF. CDR3 sequence (DNA): TGTGCCAGCAGCCCCCAAGCGGGGGGACTAAGAACAGATACGCAGTATTTT.